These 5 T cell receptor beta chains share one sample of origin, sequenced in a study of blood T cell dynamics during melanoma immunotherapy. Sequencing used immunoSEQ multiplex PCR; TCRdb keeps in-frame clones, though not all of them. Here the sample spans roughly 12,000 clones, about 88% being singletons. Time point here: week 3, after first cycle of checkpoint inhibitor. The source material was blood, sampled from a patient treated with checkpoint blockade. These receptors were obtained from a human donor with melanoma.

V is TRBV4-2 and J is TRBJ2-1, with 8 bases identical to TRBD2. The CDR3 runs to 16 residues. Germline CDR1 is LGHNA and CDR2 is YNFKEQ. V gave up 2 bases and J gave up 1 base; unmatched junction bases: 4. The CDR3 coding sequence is TGTGCCAGCAGCCAAAAACTAGCGGCATCCTACAATGAGCAGTTCTTC. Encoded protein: CASSQKLAASYNEQFF.

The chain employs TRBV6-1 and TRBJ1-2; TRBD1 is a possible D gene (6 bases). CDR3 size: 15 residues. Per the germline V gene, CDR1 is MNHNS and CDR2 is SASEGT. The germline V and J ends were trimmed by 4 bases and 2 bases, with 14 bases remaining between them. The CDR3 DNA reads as TGTGCCAGCAGTGGAACAGGGTTAGGCAACTATGGCTACACCTTC. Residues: CASSGTGLGNYGYTF.

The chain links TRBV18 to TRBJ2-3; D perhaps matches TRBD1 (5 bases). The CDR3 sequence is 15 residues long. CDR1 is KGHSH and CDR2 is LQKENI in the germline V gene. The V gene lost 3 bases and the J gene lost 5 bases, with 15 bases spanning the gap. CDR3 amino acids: CASSPSRVVQDTQYF. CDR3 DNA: TGTGCCAGCTCACCCAGCAGGGTGGTTCAAGATACGCAGTATTTT.

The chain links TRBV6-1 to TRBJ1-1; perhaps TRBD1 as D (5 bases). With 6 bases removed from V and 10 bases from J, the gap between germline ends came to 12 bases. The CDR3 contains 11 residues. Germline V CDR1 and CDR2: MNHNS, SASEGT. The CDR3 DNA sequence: TGTGCCAGCAGACCCTGGGGACCAGCTTTCTTT. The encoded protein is CASRPWGPAFF.

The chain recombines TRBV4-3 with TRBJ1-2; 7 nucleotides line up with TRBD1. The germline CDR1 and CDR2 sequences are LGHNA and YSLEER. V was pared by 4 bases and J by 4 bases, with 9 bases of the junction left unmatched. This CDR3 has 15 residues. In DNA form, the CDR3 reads TGCGCCAGCAGCCTCACGGGACAGCGGACCTATGGCTACACCTTC. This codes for CASSLTGQRTYGYTF.